The 20 T cell receptor beta chains listed next were all sequenced from one sample in a study of shared clonotypes between healthy human individuals. Sequenced by immunoSEQ multiplex PCR; TCRdb stores in-frame clones only, minus some. The repertoire holds about 1 million clones, with roughly 80% as singletons. Input material: memory CD4+ T cells sorted from blood. The subset: CD45RA-negative fraction. The receptors were gathered from a man younger than 35 in good health.

V gene TRBV5-8 combines with J gene TRBJ2-7, with TRBD2 as a possible D gene (6 bases). CDR1 SGHTS and CDR2 YDEGEE come from the germline V gene. V was cut by 1 base and J by 4 bases, with 21 bases left in between. The CDR3 runs 17 residues. This chain's CDR3 is CASSLFVADGRGYEQYF. The CDR3 region has the DNA TGTGCCAGCAGCTTGTTTGTGGCGGACGGGAGAGGGTACGAGCAGTACTTC.

V is TRBV9 and J is TRBJ2-7; 8 bases fit TRBD1. Germline CDR1 and CDR2: SGDLS and YYNGEE. The CDR3 contains 16 residues. Trimming removed 4 bases from V and 2 bases from J; junction bases left unmatched: 11. CDR3 coding DNA: TGTGCCAGCAGCCCACGTCCGGCAGGGGGCACCTACGAGCAGTACTTC. This gives the protein CASSPRPAGGTYEQYF.

The chain joins TRBV9 to TRBJ2-1, with 8 bases that match TRBD2. The CDR3 covers 15 residues. Germline lookup yields CDR1 SGDLS and CDR2 YYNGEE. The ends lost 7 bases at V and 3 bases at J; junction bases unmatched: 9. The CDR3 bases are TGTGCCAGCTCTCCTCAGGCGGGAGGCTACAATGAGCAGTTCTTC. Its protein product is CASSPQAGGYNEQFF.

In DNA form, the CDR3 reads TGTGCCAGCAGCCCACGACAGAGTTTTGAGCAGTTCTTC. As protein: CASSPRQSFEQFF. This chain joins TRBV21-1 and TRBJ2-1; the table's TRBD1 call for D was not verified on the DNA. TRBV21-1 is noted as a pseudogene. This CDR3 comprises 13 residues.

This clone has only a few counts. This chain joins TRBV5-1 and TRBJ2-7, with D possibly TRBD2 on 6 matching bases. Germline V gene sequence: CDR1 SGHRS, CDR2 YFSETQ. This CDR3 is built from 15 residues. V was clipped by 2 bases and J by 2 bases, with 14 bases between them. CDR3 coding DNA: TGCGCCAGCAGCTTCGACCCCGGAGGGCCCTACGAGCAGTACTTC. Translation gives CASSFDPGGPYEQYF. The full variable domain, completed using reference TRBV5-1 and TRBJ2-7, is KAGVTQTPRYLIKTRGQQVTLSCSPISGHRSVSWYQQTPGQGLQFLFEYFSETQRNKGNFPGRFSGRQFSNSRSEMNVSTLELGDSALYLCASSFDPGGPYEQYFGPGTRLTVT.

This clone was observed a single time. The V gene is TRBV19, the J gene TRBJ2-1, with 11 positions matching TRBD1. The CDR3 runs to 15 residues. The junction had 8 bases not matched to a gene; V was cut back by 5 bases and J by 8 bases. From germline, CDR1 is LNHDA and CDR2 SQIVND (reference sequence). The CDR3 DNA reads as TGTGCCAGTAGTCCTCCGGGACAGGGGGTCGATGAGCAGTTCTTC. It codes for CASSPPGQGVDEQFF. Full variable domain (missing parts from reference TRBV19 and TRBJ2-1): DGGITQSPKYLFRKEGQNVTLSCEQNLNHDAMYWYRQDPGQGLRLIYYSQIVNDFQKGDIAEGYSVSREKKESFPLTVTSAQKNPTAFYLCASSPPGQGVDEQFFGPGTRLTVL.

This chain connects TRBV11-3 to TRBJ2-5; 7 bases map to TRBD2. The germline V gene encodes CDR1 SGHNT and CDR2 YENEEA. This CDR3 comprises 14 residues. The J segment lost 1 base and the V segment lost 8 bases, leaving 7 bases of the junction unmatched. DNA for the CDR3: TGTGCCAGCTCTTACAGCGGGACCCAAGAGACCCAGTACTTC. Translation gives CASSYSGTQETQYF. Drawing the rest from reference TRBV11-3 and TRBJ2-5, the complete variable domain is EAGVVQSPRYKIIEKKQPVAFWCNPISGHNTLYWYLQNLGQGPELLIRYENEEAVDDSQLPKDRFSAERLKGVDSTLKIQPAELGDSAVYLCASSYSGTQETQYFGPGTRLLVL.

V and J are TRBV6-1 and TRBJ1-4; D gene uncertain. The germline V gene has CDR1 MNHNS and CDR2 SASEGT. Trimming shortened V by 9 bases and J by 3 bases, and 14 bases separated the two germline ends. The CDR3 has 14 residues. DNA of the CDR3: TGTGCCAGTAGCTTTCTCCAGGCTAATGAAAAACTGTTTTTT. Protein product: CASSFLQANEKLFF.

To note about this clone: A read error may account for a junction end that differs from germline. The V call is TRBV6-1, the J call TRBJ2-3, with TRBD1 as a possible D gene (5 bases). Germline CDR1 and CDR2: MNHNS and SASEGT. This CDR3 has 12 residues. This CDR3 reads CASSEASQGQNF. CDR3 sequence (DNA): TGTGCCAGCAGTGAAGCGTCGCAGGGTCAGAATTTT.

The chain carries TRBV30 and TRBJ1-6, with 10 nucleotides matching TRBD1. In germline, CDR1 is GTSNPN, CDR2 SVGIG (reference sequence). This CDR3 region has 15 residues. The V gene end was trimmed by 5 bases and the J gene end by 5 bases; junction bases not matched to a gene: 6. The CDR3 here is CAWAPGQGNNSPLHF. The CDR3 DNA is TGTGCCTGGGCACCGGGACAGGGGAATAATTCACCCCTCCACTTT.

The chain combines TRBV19 with TRBJ2-2, with D perhaps matching TRBD1 or TRBD2 (5 bases each). The germline V and J ends were trimmed by 10 bases and 6 bases, with 9 bases remaining between them. Germline V lookup: CDR1 LNHDA, CDR2 SQIVND (reference sequence). The CDR3 length is 11 residues. The CDR3 sequence is CATLGAGELFF. As DNA, the CDR3 is TGTGCCACTCTGGGGGCCGGGGAGCTGTTTTTT.

V and J are TRBV7-9 and TRBJ2-7, with D hard to call. Per germline, CDR1 SEHNR and CDR2 FQNEAQ (reference sequence). The ends were cut back, 4 bases at V and 1 base at J, with 14 bases in the middle. The CDR3 is 15 amino acids. CDR3: CASSSLLKKSYEQYF. CDR3 in DNA: TGTGCCAGCAGCTCCCTACTGAAAAAATCCTACGAGCAGTACTTC. The full variable domain, in which reference TRBV7-9 and TRBJ2-7 provide the parts outside the CDR3, is DTGVSQNPRHKITKRGQNVTFRCDPISEHNRLYWYRQTLGQGPEFLTYFQNEAQLEKSRLLSDRFSAERPKGSFSTLEIQRTEQGDSAMYLCASSSLLKKSYEQYFGPGTRLTVT.

The chain joins TRBV30 to TRBJ2-6; 8 positions match TRBD1. In germline, CDR1 is GTSNPN, CDR2 SVGIG (reference sequence). The CDR3 has 16 amino acids. The CDR3 bases are TGTGCTTTTTCCGGGACAGGAGGCTCTGGGGCCAACGTCCTGACTTTC. It encodes CAFSGTGGSGANVLTF.

The rearrangement uses TRBV11-1 and TRBJ1-1, with 10 bases fitting TRBD1. There are 12 residues in the CDR3. The germline gives CDR1 SGHAT, CDR2 FQDESV (reference sequence). The V gene end was trimmed by 5 bases and the J gene end by 9 bases; junction bases not matched to a gene: 3. CDR3 loop: CASSLDRGKAFF. The CDR3 DNA follows: TGTGCCAGCAGCCTGGACAGGGGGAAAGCTTTCTTT.

The genes are TRBV11-2 and TRBJ2-3, with 8 nucleotides matching TRBD1. The V segment lost 3 bases and the J segment 3 bases; nucleotides outside the gene matches: 5. Per the germline V gene, CDR1 is SGHAT and CDR2 is FQNNGV. The CDR3 consists of 15 residues. The CDR3 DNA follows: TGTGCCAGCAGCTTTGGACAGGGTACTACAGATACGCAGTATTTT. This translates into CASSFGQGTTDTQYF.

The chain is built from TRBV21-1 and TRBJ2-7; the tabulated D call, TRBD1, remains unverified against the DNA. TRBV21-1 is assigned pseudogene status. The CDR3 has 14 residues. Here the CDR3 reads CASSLQGTGYEQYF. In nucleotides, the CDR3 is TGTGCCAGCAGCCTACAGGGAACGGGCTACGAGCAGTACTTC.

V usage is TRBV13 and J usage is TRBJ1-1; maybe TRBD1 (5 bases). CDR1 is PRHDT and CDR2 is FYEKMQ in the germline V gene (reference sequence). This CDR3 is 16 amino acids long. Trimming pared 3 bases from V and 2 bases from J, leaving 16 bases between. CDR3 sequence (DNA): TGTGCCAGCAGCTTGGCCAGGGTAGGTGAAAACACTGAAGCTTTCTTT. Protein sequence: CASSLARVGENTEAFF.

This chain uses TRBV6-4 with TRBJ2-1, with 9 bases fitting TRBD1. CDR1 is MRHNA, CDR2 SNTAGT, per germline. The CDR3 totals 15 residues. V was clipped by 5 bases and J by 6 bases; unmatched bases: 8. CDR3 bases: TGTGCCAGCAGTCACGGGACAGGGAACGTCAATGAGCAGTTCTTC. It is translated as CASSHGTGNVNEQFF.

V and J are TRBV10-2 and TRBJ2-7; D call uncertain. In germline, CDR1 is WSHSY, CDR2 SAAADI. The CDR3 loop spans 11 amino acids. Trimming left V 3 bases short and J 3 bases short, with 3 bases between. The CDR3 loop reads CASSDGYEQYF. The CDR3 region has the DNA TGCGCCAGCAGTGACGGCTACGAGCAGTACTTC.

In regard to this clone: The junction and the germline gene differ at one end; a read error may be behind it. The chain carries TRBV5-1 and TRBJ1-2; 9 bases map to TRBD1. This CDR3 spans 14 amino acids. Germline assignment: CDR1 SGHRS and CDR2 YFSETQ. As DNA, the CDR3 is TGCGCCAGCAGGTTGGGACAGGGAAGTAATGGCTACACCTTC. Translation gives CASRLGQGSNGYTF.